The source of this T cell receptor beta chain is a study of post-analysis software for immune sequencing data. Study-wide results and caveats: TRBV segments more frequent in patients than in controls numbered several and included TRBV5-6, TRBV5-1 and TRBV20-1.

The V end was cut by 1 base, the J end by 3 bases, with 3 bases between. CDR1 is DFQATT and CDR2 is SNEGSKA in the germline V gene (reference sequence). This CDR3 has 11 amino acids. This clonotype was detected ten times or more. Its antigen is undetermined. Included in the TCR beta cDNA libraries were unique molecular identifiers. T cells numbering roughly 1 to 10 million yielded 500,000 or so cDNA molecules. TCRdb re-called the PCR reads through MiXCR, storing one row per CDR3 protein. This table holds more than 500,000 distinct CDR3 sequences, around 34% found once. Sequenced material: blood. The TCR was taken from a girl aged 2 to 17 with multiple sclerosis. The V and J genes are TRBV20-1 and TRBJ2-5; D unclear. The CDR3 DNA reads TGCAGTGCTAGAGTCGAAGAGACCCAGTACTTC. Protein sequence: CSARVEETQYF.